This section outlines one T cell receptor (beta chain) sequence together with its context. The data originate from a study of blood T cells in healthy people across ages. Primed by a sample-barcoded 5' primer and a J-beta primer mix, a second PCR proceeded for roughly 7 to 11 cycles. A 12-random-nucleotide template-switch adaptor tagged each cDNA molecule. In TCRdb, the 5' RACE reads were re-called with MiXCR into one record per CDR3 protein. The data hold 700,000 to 950,000 distinct CDR3 sequences, with more than 40% observed a single time. Extraction of total RNA produced a minimum of 5.5 micrograms from each sample. CDR3 length equals 15 residues. Trimming took off 6 bases at V and 7 bases at J, with 18 bases between the two ends. Germline V gives CDR1 SGHTA, CDR2 FQGNSA.

The rearrangement uses TRBV7-2 and TRBJ1-4; a possible D gene is TRBD1 (6 bases). This clonotype originated in a woman in her sixties in good health. Sequenced: blood. CDR3 nucleotide sequence: TGTGCCAGCAGTTTTACCTCGGACAGCTCTGAAAAACTGTTTTTT. Translating gives CASSFTSDSSEKLFF.